This record looks at one TCR beta chain sequence and its context. TCRdb's table, derived via immunoSEQ multiplex PCR, lists solely in-frame clones and lacks some. This table has about 1 million clones, about 77% appearing once. This record belongs to a study of shared clonotypes between healthy human individuals. The CDR3 runs to 15 residues. V lost 0 bases to trimming and J lost 4 bases, with 12 bases between them. Germline CDR1 reads LGHNA; CDR2 reads YSLEER. The receptor was derived from a man in his late teens or twenties in good health. The chain employs TRBV4-3 and TRBJ2-5, with unresolved D. The sample was memory CD4+ T cells sorted from blood. As for subset: CD45RA-negative fraction. The DNA of the CDR3 is TGCGCCAGCAGCCAAGACCTCCCCCTCCCAGAGACCCAGTACTTC. This gives the protein CASSQDLPLPETQYF.